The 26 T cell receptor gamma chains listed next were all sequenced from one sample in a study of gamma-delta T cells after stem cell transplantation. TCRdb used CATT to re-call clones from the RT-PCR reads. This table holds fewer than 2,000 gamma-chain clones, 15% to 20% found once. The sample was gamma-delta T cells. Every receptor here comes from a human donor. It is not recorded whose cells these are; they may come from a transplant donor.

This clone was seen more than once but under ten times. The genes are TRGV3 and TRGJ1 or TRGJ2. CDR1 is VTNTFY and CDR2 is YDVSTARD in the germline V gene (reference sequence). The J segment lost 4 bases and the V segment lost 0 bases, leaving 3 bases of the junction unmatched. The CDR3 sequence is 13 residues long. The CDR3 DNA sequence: TGTGCCACCTGGGACAGGCGCTATTATAAGAAACTCTTT. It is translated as CATWDRRYYKKLF.

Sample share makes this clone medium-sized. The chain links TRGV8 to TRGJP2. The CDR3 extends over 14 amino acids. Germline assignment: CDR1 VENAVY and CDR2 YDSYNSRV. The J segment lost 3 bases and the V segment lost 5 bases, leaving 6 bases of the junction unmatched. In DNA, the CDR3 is TGTGCCACCTGGGCCGGGGGTAGTGATTGGATCAAGACGTTT. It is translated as CATWAGGSDWIKTF.

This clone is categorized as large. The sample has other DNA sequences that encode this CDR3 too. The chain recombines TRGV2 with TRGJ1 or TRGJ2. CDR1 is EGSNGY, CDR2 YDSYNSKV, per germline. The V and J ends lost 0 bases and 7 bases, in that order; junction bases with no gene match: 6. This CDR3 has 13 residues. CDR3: CATWDGPGYKKLF. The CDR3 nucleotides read TGTGCCACCTGGGACGGGCCGGGGTATAAGAAACTCTTT.

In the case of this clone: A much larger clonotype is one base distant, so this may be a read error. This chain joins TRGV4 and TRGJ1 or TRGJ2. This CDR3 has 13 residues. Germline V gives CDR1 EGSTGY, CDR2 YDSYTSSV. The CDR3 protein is CATWDRDYYQKLF. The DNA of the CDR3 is TGTGCCACCTGGGACCGAGATTATTATCAGAAACTCTTT.

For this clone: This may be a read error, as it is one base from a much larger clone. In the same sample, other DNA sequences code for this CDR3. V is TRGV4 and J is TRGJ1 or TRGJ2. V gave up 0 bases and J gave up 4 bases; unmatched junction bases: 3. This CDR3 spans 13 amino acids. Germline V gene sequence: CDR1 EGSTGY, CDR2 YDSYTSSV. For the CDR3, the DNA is TGTGCCACCTGGGATGGGCCCTATTATAAGAAACTCTTT. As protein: CATWDGPYYKKLF.

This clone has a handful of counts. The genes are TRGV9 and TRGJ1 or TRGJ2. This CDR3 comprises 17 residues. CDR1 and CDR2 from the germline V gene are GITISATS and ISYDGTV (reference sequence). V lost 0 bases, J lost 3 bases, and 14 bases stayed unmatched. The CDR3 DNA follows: TGTGCCTTGTGGGAGGTGCTGGAGGGAAGGTTTTATTATAAGAAACTCTTT. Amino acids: CALWEVLEGRFYYKKLF.

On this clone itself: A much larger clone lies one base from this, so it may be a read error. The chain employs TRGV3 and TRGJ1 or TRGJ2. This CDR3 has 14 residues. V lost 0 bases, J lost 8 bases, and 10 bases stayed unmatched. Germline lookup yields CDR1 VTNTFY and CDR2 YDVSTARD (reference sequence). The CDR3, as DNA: TGTGCCACCTGGGACAGGCCTGTGGATGATAAGAAACTCTTT. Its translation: CATWDRPVDDKKLF.

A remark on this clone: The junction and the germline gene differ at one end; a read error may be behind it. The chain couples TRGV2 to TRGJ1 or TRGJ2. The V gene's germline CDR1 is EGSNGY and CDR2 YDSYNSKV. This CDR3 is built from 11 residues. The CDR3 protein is CANWDEYKKLF. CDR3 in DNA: TGTGCCAACTGGGACGAATATAAGAAACTCTTT.

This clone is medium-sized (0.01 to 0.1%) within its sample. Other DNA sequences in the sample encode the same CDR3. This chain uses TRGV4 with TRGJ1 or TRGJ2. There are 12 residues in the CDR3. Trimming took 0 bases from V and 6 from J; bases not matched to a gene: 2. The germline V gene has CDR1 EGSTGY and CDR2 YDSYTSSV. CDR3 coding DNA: TGTGCCACCTGGGATGGGCCTTATAAGAAACTCTTT. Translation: CATWDGPYKKLF.

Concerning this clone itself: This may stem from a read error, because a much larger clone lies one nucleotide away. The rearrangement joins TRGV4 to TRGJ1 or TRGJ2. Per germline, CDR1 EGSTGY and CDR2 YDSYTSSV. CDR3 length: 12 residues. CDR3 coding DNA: TGTGCCGCCTGGGATGGTTATTATAAGAAACTCTTT. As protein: CAAWDGYYKKLF.

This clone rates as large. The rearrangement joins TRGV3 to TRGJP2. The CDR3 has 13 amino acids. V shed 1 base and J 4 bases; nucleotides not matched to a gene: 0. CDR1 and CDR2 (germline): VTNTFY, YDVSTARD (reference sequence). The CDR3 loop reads CATWDSSDWIKTF. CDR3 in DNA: TGTGCCACCTGGGACAGTAGTGATTGGATCAAGACGTTT.

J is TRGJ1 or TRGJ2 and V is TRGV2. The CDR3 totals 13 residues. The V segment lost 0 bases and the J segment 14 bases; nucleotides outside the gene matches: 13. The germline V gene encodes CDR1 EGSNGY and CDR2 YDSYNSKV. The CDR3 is CATWDGPRLGELF. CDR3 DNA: TGTGCCACCTGGGACGGGCCCCGGTTAGGGGAACTCTTT.

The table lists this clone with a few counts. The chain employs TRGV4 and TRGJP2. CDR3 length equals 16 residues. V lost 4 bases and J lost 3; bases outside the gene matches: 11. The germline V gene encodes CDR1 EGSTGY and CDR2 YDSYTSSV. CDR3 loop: CATWERINGSDWIKTF. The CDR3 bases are TGTGCCACCTGGGAGAGGATCAATGGTAGTGATTGGATCAAGACGTTT.

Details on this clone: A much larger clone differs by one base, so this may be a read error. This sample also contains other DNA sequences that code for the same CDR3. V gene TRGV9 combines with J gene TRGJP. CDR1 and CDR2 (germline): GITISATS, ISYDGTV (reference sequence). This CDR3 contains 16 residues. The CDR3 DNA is TGTGCCTTGTGGGAGGTGCAGGAGTTGGGTAAAAAAATCAAGGTATTT. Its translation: CALWEVQELGKKIKVF.

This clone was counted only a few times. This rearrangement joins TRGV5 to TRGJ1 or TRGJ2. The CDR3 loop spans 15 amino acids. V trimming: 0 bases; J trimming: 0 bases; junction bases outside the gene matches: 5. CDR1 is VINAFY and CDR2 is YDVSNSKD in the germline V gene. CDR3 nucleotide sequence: TGTGCCACCTGGGACAGGCGGGTGAATTATTATAAGAAACTCTTT. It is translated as CATWDRRVNYYKKLF.

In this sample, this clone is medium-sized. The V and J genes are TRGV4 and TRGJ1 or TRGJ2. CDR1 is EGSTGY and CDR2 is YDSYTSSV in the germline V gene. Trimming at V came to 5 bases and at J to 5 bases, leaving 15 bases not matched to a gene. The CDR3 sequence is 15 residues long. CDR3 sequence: CATWAQNRGDYKKLF. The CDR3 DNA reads TGTGCCACCTGGGCCCAAAACCGCGGGGATTATAAGAAACTCTTT.

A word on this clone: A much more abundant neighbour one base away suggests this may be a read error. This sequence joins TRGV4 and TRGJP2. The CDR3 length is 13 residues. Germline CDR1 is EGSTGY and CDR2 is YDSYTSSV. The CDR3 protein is CANWDSSDWIKTF. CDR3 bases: TGTGCCAACTGGGATAGTAGTGATTGGATCAAGACGTTT.

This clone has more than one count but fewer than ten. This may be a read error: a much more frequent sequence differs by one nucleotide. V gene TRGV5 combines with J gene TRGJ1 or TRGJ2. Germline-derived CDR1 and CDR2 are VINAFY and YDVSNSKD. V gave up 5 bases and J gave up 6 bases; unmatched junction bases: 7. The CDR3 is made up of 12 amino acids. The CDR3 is CATWGGPYKKLF. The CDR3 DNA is TGTGCCACCTGGGGCGGCCCTTATAAGAAACTCTTT.

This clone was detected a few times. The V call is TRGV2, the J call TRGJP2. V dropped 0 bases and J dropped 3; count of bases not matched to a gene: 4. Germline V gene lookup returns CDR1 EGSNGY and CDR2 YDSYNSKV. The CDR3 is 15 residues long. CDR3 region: CATWDGQGSDWIKTF. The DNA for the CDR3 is TGTGCCACCTGGGACGGGCAGGGTAGTGATTGGATCAAGACGTTT.

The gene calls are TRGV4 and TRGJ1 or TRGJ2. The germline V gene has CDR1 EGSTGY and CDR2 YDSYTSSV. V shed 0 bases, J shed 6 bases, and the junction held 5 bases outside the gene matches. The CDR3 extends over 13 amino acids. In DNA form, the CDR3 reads TGTGCCACCTGGGATGGGCTGTGTTATAAGAAACTCTTT. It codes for CATWDGLCYKKLF.

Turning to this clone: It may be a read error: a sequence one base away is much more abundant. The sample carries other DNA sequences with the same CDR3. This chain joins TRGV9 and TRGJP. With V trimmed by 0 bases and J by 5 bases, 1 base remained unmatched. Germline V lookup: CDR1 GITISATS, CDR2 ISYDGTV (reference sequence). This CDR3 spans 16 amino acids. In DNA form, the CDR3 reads TGTGCCTTGTGGGAGGTGAAAGAGTTGGGCAAAAAAATCAAGGTATTT. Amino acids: CALWEVKELGKKIKVF.

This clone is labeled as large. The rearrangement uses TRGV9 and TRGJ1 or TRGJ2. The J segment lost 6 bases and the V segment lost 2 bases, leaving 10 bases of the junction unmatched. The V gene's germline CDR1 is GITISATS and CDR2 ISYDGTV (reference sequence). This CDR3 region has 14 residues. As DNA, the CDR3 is TGTGCCTTGTGGGAGGGATTCCCTTTTTATAAGAAACTCTTT. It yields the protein CALWEGFPFYKKLF.

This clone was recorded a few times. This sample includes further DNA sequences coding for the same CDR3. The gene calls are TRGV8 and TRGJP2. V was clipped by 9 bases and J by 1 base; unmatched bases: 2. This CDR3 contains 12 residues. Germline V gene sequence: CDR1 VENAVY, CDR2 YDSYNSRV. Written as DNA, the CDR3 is TGTGCCACCCCTAGTAGTGATTGGATCAAGACGTTT. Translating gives CATPSSDWIKTF.

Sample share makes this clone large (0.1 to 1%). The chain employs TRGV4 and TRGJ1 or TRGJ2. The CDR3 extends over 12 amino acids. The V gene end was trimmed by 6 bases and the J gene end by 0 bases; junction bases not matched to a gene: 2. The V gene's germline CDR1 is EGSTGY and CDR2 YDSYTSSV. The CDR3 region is CATWLNYYKKLF. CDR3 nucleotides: TGTGCCACCTGGTTGAATTATTATAAGAAACTCTTT.

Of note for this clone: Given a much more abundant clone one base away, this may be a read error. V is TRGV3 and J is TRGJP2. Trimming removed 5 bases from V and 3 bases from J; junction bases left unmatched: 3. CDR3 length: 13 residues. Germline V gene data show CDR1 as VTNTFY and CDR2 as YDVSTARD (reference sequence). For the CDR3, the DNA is TGTGCCACCTGGGTCCGTAGTGATTGGATCAAGACGTTT. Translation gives CATWVRSDWIKTF.

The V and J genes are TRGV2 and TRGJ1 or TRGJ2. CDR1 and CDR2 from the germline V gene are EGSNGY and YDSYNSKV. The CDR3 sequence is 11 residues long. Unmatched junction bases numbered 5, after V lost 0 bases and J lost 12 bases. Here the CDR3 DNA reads TGTGCCACCTGGGACGGGCAGGTGAAACTCTTT. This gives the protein CATWDGQVKLF.